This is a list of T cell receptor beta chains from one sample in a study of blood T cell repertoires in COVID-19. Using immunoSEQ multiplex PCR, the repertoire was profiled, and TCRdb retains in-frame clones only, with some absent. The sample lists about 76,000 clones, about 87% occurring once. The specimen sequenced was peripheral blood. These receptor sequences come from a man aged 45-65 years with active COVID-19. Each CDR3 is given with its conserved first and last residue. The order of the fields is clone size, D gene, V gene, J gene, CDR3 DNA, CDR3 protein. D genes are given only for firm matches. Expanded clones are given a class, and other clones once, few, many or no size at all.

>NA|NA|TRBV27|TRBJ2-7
TGTGCCAGCAGTTTCATAGCGTACTCCTACGAGCAGTACTTC
CASSFIAYSYEQYF
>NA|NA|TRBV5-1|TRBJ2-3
TGCGCCAGCAGCCTGGCGTGGGGCACTAGCACAGATACGCAGTATTTT
CASSLAWGTSTDTQYF
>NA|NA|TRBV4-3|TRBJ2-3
TGCGCCAGCCAGGCCACAGATACGCAGTATTTT
CASQATDTQYF
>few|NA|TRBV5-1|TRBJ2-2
TGCGCCAGCAGTCTCGAGGGCACCGGGGAGCTGTTTTTT
CASSLEGTGELFF
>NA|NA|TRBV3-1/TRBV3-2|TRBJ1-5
TGTGCCAGCAGACGGAGCCAACCGAAAGCTCAGCCCCAGCATTTT
CASRRSQPKAQPQHF
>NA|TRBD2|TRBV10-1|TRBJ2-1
TGCGCCAGCAGTCGAAGGACTAGCGGGAGTGTCTCTCGGCGGGCCAATGAGCAGTTCTTC
CASSRRTSGSVSRRANEQFF
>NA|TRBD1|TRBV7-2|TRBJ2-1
TGTGCCAGCAGCTTAGGGGGACAGTACAATGAGCAGTTCTTC
CASSLGGQYNEQFF
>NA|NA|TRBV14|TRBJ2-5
TGTGCCAGCAGCCAGGGGGACACGACCAAGAAGACCCAGTACTTC
CASSQGDTTKKTQYF
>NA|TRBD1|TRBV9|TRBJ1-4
TGTGCCAGCAGCGGAGGGGACAGAGCGAATGAAAAACTGTTTTTT
CASSGGDRANEKLFF
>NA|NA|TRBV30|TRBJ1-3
TGTGCCTGGATCCCGGGGGGGGGCAAAACTGGAAACACCATATATTTT
CAWIPGGGKTGNTIYF
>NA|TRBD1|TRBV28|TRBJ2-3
TGTGCCAGCAGTTTCATCCCAGGACAGGGTGGCACAGATACGCAGTATTTT
CASSFIPGQGGTDTQYF
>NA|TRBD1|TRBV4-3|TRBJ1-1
TGCGCCAGCAGCCAAGGCCGACAGGGGGCGAGGGACACTGAAGCTTTCTTT
CASSQGRQGARDTEAFF
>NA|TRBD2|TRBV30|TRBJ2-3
TGTGCCTGTTCTGGAGCGGGGGGCACAGATACGCAGTATTTT
CACSGAGGTDTQYF
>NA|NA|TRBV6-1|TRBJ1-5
TGTGCCAGCAGTGAGCAGGGGCCGAGGGATCAGCCCCAGCATTTT
CASSEQGPRDQPQHF
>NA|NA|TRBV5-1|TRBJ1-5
TGCGCCAGCAGCTTGGGAGGGCACAATCAGCCCCAGCATTTT
CASSLGGHNQPQHF
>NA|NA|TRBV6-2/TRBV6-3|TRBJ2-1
TGTGCCAGCAGTTCCAGTGGGCCGAGCTCCTACAATGAGCAGTTCTTC
CASSSSGPSSYNEQFF
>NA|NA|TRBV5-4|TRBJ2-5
TGTGCCAGCAGCCCGACCCCCCCCGACTATCCTACAAGAGAGGCCCAGTACTTC
CASSPTPPDYPTREAQYF
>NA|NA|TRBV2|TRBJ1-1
TGTGCCAGCAGTGATAGATCCCCCCGGGGTGAAGCTTTCTTT
CASSDRSPRGEAFF
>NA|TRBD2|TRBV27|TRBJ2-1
TGTGCCAGCAGTTTAGGGACTAGCGAGTTCTTC
CASSLGTSEFF
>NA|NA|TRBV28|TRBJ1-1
TGTGCCAGCAGTTTACCGGGACAGAACACTGAAGCTTTCTTT
CASSLPGQNTEAFF
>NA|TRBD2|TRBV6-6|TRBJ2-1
TGTGCCAGCAGGGGACTAAACTACAATGAGCAGTTCTTC
CASRGLNYNEQFF
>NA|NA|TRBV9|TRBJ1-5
TGTGCCAGCAGCGTAGGCCAGGGGAACCAGCCCCAGCATTTT
CASSVGQGNQPQHF
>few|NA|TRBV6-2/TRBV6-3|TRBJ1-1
TGTGCCAGCAGTTACTCGAGGGCAATCGAACTCCCTGAAGCTTTCTTT
CASSYSRAIELPEAFF
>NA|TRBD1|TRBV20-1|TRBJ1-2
TGCAGTGCTAGTTCAGGGGGTAACTATGGCTACACCTTC
CSASSGGNYGYTF
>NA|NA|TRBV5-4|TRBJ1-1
TGTGCCAGCAGCCCCGGGGGAGAGCTTTCCAACACTGAAGCTTTCTTT
CASSPGGELSNTEAFF
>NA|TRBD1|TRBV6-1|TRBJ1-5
TGTGCCAGCAGTGAGGACAGGGGTGACCAGCCCCAGCATTTT
CASSEDRGDQPQHF
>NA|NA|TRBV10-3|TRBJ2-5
TGTGCCATCGGGGACATCCAAGAGACCCAGTACTTC
CAIGDIQETQYF
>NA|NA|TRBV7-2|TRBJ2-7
TGTGCCAGCAAGCGCGCGACCTCCTACGAGCAGTACTTC
CASKRATSYEQYF
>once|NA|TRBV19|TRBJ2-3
TGTGCCAGTAGTATGTATGCCGACAGGACAGATACGCAGTATTTT
CASSMYADRTDTQYF
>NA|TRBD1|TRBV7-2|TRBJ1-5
TGTGCCAGCACCCTTAGACAGGGCACCAATCAGCCCCAGCATTTT
CASTLRQGTNQPQHF
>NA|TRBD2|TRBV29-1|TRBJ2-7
TGCAGCGTTGAATTGGCGGGAGCGGGGTACGAGCAGTACTTC
CSVELAGAGYEQYF
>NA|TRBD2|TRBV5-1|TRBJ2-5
TGCGCCAGCAGCTTGAGGGGGGGACTAGCGGGAGAAGAGACCCAGTACTTC
CASSLRGGLAGEETQYF
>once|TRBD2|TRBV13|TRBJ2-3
TGTGCCAGCAGCTTATCCGCTAGCGGAGGCTACACAGATACGCAGTATTTT
CASSLSASGGYTDTQYF
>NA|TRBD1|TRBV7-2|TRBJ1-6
TGTGCCAGCAGCTTAGCGCCCCCGGACAGGGGCTCACCCCTCCACTTT
CASSLAPPDRGSPLHF
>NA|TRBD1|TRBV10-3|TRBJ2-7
TGTGCCATCAGCGGACAGGGAAGCTCCTACGAGCAGTACTTC
CAISGQGSSYEQYF
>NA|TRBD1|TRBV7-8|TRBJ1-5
TGTGCCAGCAGCTCGGACAGGGAGGGCAATCAGCCCCAGCATTTT
CASSSDREGNQPQHF
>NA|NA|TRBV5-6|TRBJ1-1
TGTGCCAGCAGCTTGGCCGGGAGGAACACTGAAGCTTTCTTT
CASSLAGRNTEAFF
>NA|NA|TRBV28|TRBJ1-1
TGTGCCAGCAGTAGTTGGGACAATGAAGCTTTCTTT
CASSSWDNEAFF
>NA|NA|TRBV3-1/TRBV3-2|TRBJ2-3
TGTGCCAGCAGCTCAACCGGGACTCCGGTACAGTATTTT
CASSSTGTPVQYF
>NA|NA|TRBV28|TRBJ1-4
TGTGCCAGCAGTTTATGGAGAGGGAATGAAAAACTGTTTTTT
CASSLWRGNEKLFF
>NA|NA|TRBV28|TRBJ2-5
TGTGCCAGCAGTTTATTGGGGGCAGGAGGAGAGACCCAGTACTTC
CASSLLGAGGETQYF
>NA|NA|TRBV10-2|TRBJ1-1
TGCGCCAGCCGGGACACGAACACTGAAGCTTTCTTT
CASRDTNTEAFF
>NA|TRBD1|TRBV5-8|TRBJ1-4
TGTGCCAGCAGCTTGGCAGGGGGTGAAAAACTGTTTTTT
CASSLAGGEKLFF
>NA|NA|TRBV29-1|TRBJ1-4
TGCAGCGTTGAGGCCCCAGGGTTGGGAAAACTGTTTTTT
CSVEAPGLGKLFF
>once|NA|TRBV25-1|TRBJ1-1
TGTGCCAGCAGCCTTTTCGGGGACACTGAAGCTTTCTTT
CASSLFGDTEAFF
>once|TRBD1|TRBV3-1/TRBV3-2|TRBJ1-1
TGTGCCAGCAGTCTGAGAGAGGGGGCGGGAAACACTGAAGCTTTCTTT
CASSLREGAGNTEAFF
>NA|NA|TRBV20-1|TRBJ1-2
TGCAGTGCTAGTGTAGTGCACGGTACCTATGGCTACACCTTC
CSASVVHGTYGYTF
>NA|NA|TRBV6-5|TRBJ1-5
TGTGCCAGCAGAGACGGGTATAGCAATCAGCCCCAGCATTTT
CASRDGYSNQPQHF
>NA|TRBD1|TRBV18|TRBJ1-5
TGTGCCAGCTCACTGGGGACAGGGAACAATCAGCCCCAGCATTTT
CASSLGTGNNQPQHF
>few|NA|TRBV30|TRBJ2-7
TGTGCCTGGAGATCCCGACAGGCCCCCTACGAGCAGTACTTC
CAWRSRQAPYEQYF
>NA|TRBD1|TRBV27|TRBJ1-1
TGTGCCAGCAGTGAACAGGGGGCGCTTATGAACACTGAAGCTTTCTTT
CASSEQGALMNTEAFF
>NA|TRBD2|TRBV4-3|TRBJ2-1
TGCGCCAGCAGCCAAGTGGGTAGCGGGGGGCCCTACAATGAGCAGTTCTTC
CASSQVGSGGPYNEQFF
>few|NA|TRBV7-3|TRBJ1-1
TGTGCCAGCAGCTTAACCCCAGGGTCTGCTTTCTTT
CASSLTPGSAFF
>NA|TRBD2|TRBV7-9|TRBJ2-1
TGTGCCAGCAGCTTAAGCCAGCGGGAGGACTCCTACAATGAGCAGTTCTTC
CASSLSQREDSYNEQFF
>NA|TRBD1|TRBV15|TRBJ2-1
TGTGCCACCAGCAGACCTACCCCAGGGGACAGCTCCTACAATGAGCAGTTCTTC
CATSRPTPGDSSYNEQFF
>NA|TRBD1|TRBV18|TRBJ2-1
TGTGCCAGCTCACCACAGGGGGCTGAGCAGTTCTTC
CASSPQGAEQFF
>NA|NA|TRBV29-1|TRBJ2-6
TGCAGCGTTGATCGCGGCTCTGGGGCCAACGTCCTGACTTTC
CSVDRGSGANVLTF
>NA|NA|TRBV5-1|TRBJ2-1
TGCGCCAGCAGCCGCCTAGCTGCCGGGGGATACAATGAGCAGTTCTTC
CASSRLAAGGYNEQFF
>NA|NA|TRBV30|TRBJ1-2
TGTGCCTGGAGTGCCGCCGGCGGGGGGCACTACTATGGCTACACCTTC
CAWSAAGGGHYYGYTF
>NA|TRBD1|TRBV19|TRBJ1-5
TGTGCCAGTAGCGGAGGGGGCGAGTTCGGTCAGCCCCAGCATTTT
CASSGGGEFGQPQHF